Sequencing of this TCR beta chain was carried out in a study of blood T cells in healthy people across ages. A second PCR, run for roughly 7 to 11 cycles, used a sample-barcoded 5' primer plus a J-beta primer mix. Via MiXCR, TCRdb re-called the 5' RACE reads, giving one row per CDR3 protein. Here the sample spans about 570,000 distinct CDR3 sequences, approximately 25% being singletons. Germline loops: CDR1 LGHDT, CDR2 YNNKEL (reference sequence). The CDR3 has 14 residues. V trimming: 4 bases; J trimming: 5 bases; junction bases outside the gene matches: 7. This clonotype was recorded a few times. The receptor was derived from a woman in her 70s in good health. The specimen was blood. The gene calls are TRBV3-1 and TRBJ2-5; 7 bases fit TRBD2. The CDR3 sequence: CASSLREGHETQYF. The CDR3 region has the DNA TGTGCCAGCAGCCTGAGGGAGGGTCATGAGACCCAGTACTTC.